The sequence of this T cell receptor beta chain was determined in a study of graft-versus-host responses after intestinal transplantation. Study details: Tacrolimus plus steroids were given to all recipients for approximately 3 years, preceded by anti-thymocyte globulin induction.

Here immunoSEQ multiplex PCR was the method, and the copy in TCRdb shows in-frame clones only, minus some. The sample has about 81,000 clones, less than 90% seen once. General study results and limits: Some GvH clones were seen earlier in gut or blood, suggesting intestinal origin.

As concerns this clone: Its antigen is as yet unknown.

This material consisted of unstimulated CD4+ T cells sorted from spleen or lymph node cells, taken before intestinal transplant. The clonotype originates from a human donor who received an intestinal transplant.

CDR3 amino acids: CASSLMGKASGSMYEQYF. CDR3 DNA: TGTGCCAGCAGCTTGATGGGAAAGGCAAGCGGGAGTATGTACGAGCAGTACTTC. V usage is TRBV5-6 and J usage is TRBJ2-7; 8 nucleotides align to TRBD2. CDR3 length: 18 residues. V trimming: 1 base; J trimming: 4 bases; junction bases outside the gene matches: 16. Per the germline V gene, CDR1 is SGHDT and CDR2 is YYEEEE.